This T cell receptor beta chain was profiled in a study of CD8 T cells in ankylosing spondylitis. General study points: It appeared that ankylosing spondylitis blood was characterized by a TCR beta motif of about 8 highly homologous variants. CD8+ by phenotype, disease-linked clones were relatively rare in peripheral blood. Disease-linked clones reportedly concentrated significantly in matched ankylosing spondylitis synovial fluid.

A few counts support this clonotype. Its antigen is not identified. This may stem from a read error, because a much larger clone lies one nucleotide away. Germline-derived CDR1 and CDR2 are SGHRS and YFSETQ. Trimming cost V 4 bases and J 6 bases; bases outside gene matches: 4. This CDR3 region has 13 residues. Libraries of TCR beta came from quantitative 5'-RACE with molecular barcodes. TCRdb recomputed calls from the 5' RACE reads with MiXCR, one row per CDR3 protein. The sample carries about 450,000 distinct CDR3 sequences, 26% recorded once. The sequence derives from a male donor with ankylosing spondylitis. The genes are TRBV5-1 and TRBJ1-2, with TRBD1 matching 9 bases. Sequenced: blood, either unsorted or a sorted T cell fraction (not recorded which). The CDR3 DNA follows: TGCGCCAGCAGCATGGGACAGGGCGATGGCTACACCTTC. Protein: CASSMGQGDGYTF.